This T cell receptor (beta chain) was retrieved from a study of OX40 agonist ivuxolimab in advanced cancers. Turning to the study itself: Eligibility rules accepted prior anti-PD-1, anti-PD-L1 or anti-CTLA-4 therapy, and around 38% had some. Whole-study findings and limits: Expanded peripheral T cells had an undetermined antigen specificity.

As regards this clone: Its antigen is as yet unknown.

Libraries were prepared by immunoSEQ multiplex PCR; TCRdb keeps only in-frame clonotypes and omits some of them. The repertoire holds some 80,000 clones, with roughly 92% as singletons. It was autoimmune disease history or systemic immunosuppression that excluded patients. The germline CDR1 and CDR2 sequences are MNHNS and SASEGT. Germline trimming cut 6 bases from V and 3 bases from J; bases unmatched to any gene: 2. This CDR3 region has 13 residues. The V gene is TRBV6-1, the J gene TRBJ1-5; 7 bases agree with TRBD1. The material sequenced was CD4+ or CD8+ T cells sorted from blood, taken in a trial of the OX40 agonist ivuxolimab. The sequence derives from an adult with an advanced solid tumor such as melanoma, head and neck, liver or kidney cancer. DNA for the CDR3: TGTGCCAGCAGGGGACAGAACAATCAGCCCCAGCATTTT. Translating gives CASRGQNNQPQHF.